This TCR beta chain emerged from a study of cytomegalovirus exposure and HLA in healthy donors. Study observations and caveats: In a later analysis, a missense DCLRE1C variant was linked to TCR beta V- and J-gene trimming. Information on immune exposure was restricted to one variable (CMV serostatus). A few chains tied to CMV proved CMV antigen-specific in vitro.

Of note for this clone: Its antigen is unknown.

Germline lookup yields CDR1 MGHRA and CDR2 YSYEKL. The V and J ends lost 4 bases and 2 bases, in that order; junction bases with no gene match: 17. The CDR3 totals 18 residues. The PCR employed 60 Vbeta primers together with 13 Jbeta primers. Repertoires were generated with immunoSEQ multiplex PCR, while TCRdb's copy carries only in-frame clones and drops some. The sample spans over 100,000 clones; the ten largest clones claim 1.5% to 2%. This sequence joins TRBV4-1 and TRBJ2-7; 7 bases are shared with TRBD1. This sequence originates from a man aged 18 to 30 in good health and CMV-seronegative. Input material: PBMCs. For the CDR3, the DNA is TGCGCCAGCAGCCCAGTAGGGTCAGACAGGGCCCCCGCCTACGAGCAGTACTTC. This codes for CASSPVGSDRAPAYEQYF.